Listed below are T cell receptor beta chains from one sample, sequenced in a study of blood T cell repertoires in COVID-19. Method: immunoSEQ multiplex PCR; TCRdb's copy keeps in-frame clones and lacks some. Of around 50,000 clones listed, about 80% were seen once; the top ten hold about 22%. The material sequenced was peripheral blood. The receptors originated from a woman aged 60 to 75 with acute or convalescent COVID-19. Both conserved end residues are part of each CDR3. D genes are given only for firm matches. Clone size is not always given. Where it is, it says once, few, many or a class for expanded clones.

TRBJ1-1 | NA | NA | TRBV18 | TGTGCCAGCTCACCCCGGGAGGGCACTGAAGCTTTCTTT | CASSPREGTEAFF
TRBJ1-5 | NA | NA | TRBV27 | TGTGCCAGCAGTTTATTCCCTCAAGATAGTCGCAATCAGCCCCAGCATTTT | CASSLFPQDSRNQPQHF
TRBJ2-6 | TRBD1 | NA | TRBV19 | TGTGCCAGTAGGGGACAGGGGTTGTTTGGGGCCAACGTCCTGACTTTC | CASRGQGLFGANVLTF
TRBJ2-7 | TRBD1 | NA | TRBV2 | TGTGCCAGCACCACTGGACAGGGGGCCGTCGAGCAGTACTTC | CASTTGQGAVEQYF
TRBJ2-2 | NA | NA | TRBV11-2 | TGTGCCAGCAGCGCCCCGTCGGGGAGGATCCTCCCCGGGGAGCTGTTTTTT | CASSAPSGRILPGELFF
TRBJ1-2 | TRBD1 | NA | TRBV6-2/TRBV6-3 | TGTGCCAGCAGTTACGCAACAGGGGCGGGCTACACCTTC | CASSYATGAGYTF
TRBJ2-2 | TRBD2 | NA | TRBV7-2 | TGTGCCAGCAGCTCCCTCAGCGGGGGATACACCGGGGAGCTGTTTTTT | CASSSLSGGYTGELFF
TRBJ1-4 | NA | NA | TRBV24-1 | TGTGCCACCAGTGATTTAAGTCAACAGCTGTTTTTT | CATSDLSQQLFF
TRBJ2-7 | TRBD1 | NA | TRBV7-3 | TGTGCCAGCAGCTTATCACAGGGGGACGAGCAGTACTTC | CASSLSQGDEQYF
TRBJ2-7 | TRBD1 | NA | TRBV9 | TGTGCCAGCAGCGTCCGGGACAGACCCTACGAGCAGTACTTC | CASSVRDRPYEQYF
TRBJ1-2 | NA | NA | TRBV30 | TGTGCCTGGAGTCCACTATCTTCCCTCCCCGTCTACACCTTC | CAWSPLSSLPVYTF
TRBJ1-1 | NA | NA | TRBV11-3 | TGTGCCACCGCGGTGTCTTTGAACACTGAAGCTTTCTTT | CATAVSLNTEAFF
TRBJ1-1 | NA | few | TRBV6-5 | TGTGCCAGCAGTTACTCCAGGGCCTTGAACACTGAAGCTTTCTTT | CASSYSRALNTEAFF
TRBJ2-3 | NA | NA | TRBV7-3 | TGTGCCAGCAGCACGGAGGGGAGCACAGATACGCAGTATTTT | CASSTEGSTDTQYF
TRBJ1-4 | NA | NA | TRBV7-9 | TGTGCCAGCAGGGACAGTTTATCTGAAAAACTGTTTTTT | CASRDSLSEKLFF
TRBJ1-5 | TRBD1 | once | TRBV19 | TGTGCCAGTAGTAGGACAGGAGAAAATCAGCCCCAGCATTTT | CASSRTGENQPQHF
TRBJ1-4 | TRBD1 | once | TRBV13 | TGTGCCAGCAGCTCGGGACAGTATAATGAAAAACTGTTTTTT | CASSSGQYNEKLFF
TRBJ2-7 | TRBD2 | NA | TRBV11-2 | TGTGCCAGCAGCCCCCCGACTAGCGGGGGGCCCTACGAGCAGTACTTC | CASSPPTSGGPYEQYF
TRBJ2-1 | NA | NA | TRBV15 | TGTGCCACTACCCGGGACACCTACAATGAGCAGTTCTTC | CATTRDTYNEQFF
TRBJ2-7 | NA | NA | TRBV3-1/TRBV3-2 | TGTGCCAGCAGCCAAGACGGGTACGAGCAGTACTTC | CASSQDGYEQYF
TRBJ1-2 | NA | NA | TRBV6-5 | TGTGCCAGCAGTCTGGTCAACTCGGGGGATGGCTACACCTTC | CASSLVNSGDGYTF
TRBJ1-5 | TRBD1 | once | TRBV19 | TGTGCCAGTAGTACCCGACAGGGGAGCAATCAGCCCCAGCATTTT | CASSTRQGSNQPQHF
TRBJ1-4 | NA | NA | TRBV5-6 | TGTGCCAGCAGCTTGGCCTACAGGGTCCCTTTGAGTGCGGGACTGTTTTTT | CASSLAYRVPLSAGLFF
TRBJ2-1 | NA | NA | TRBV6-6 | TGTGCCAGCAGCCCAAGCGGCGCTCCCTCGGAGCAGTTCTTC | CASSPSGAPSEQFF
TRBJ2-7 | NA | NA | TRBV12-3/TRBV12-4 | TGTGCCAGCAGTTTTAGGACAAACGAGCAGTACTTC | CASSFRTNEQYF
TRBJ1-2 | TRBD1 | NA | TRBV6-5 | TGTGCCAGCAGAACCCCGGGACAGGGACTATATGGCTACACCTTC | CASRTPGQGLYGYTF
TRBJ1-2 | NA | few | TRBV5-5 | TGTGCCAGCAGCTTGGCAGGGCCTGACTACACCTTC | CASSLAGPDYTF
TRBJ2-7 | NA | many | TRBV6-5 | TGTGCCAGCAGTTGGACATTTAAGTACTTC | CASSWTFKYF
TRBJ1-6 | TRBD1 | NA | TRBV6-6 | TGTGCCAGCATCCCGACGAGGACAGGGGAGTTACGGCTCCACTTT | CASIPTRTGELRLHF
TRBJ1-1 | NA | few | TRBV6-5 | TGTGCCAGCAGTATGGACAGATTGAACACTGAAGCTTTCTTT | CASSMDRLNTEAFF
TRBJ2-2 | NA | few | TRBV7-7 | TGTGCCAGCAGCTTAGGGTCGGGGAACACCGGGGAGCTGTTTTTT | CASSLGSGNTGELFF
TRBJ2-7 | NA | once | TRBV4-2 | TGTGCCAGCAGCCCGGACAGTTCCTACGAGCAGTACTTC | CASSPDSSYEQYF
TRBJ2-1 | TRBD1 | few | TRBV5-1 | TGCGCCAGCAGCAGCTCAGGGGGCTGGGAGCAGTTCTTC | CASSSSGGWEQFF
TRBJ2-1 | TRBD1 | NA | TRBV6-2/TRBV6-3 | TGTGCCAGCAGTACCCAGGGGGTTGGTTCGGGTGAGCAGTTCTTC | CASSTQGVGSGEQFF
TRBJ1-1 | TRBD1 | NA | TRBV5-1 | TGCGCCAGCAGCGACGGGACAGGGGGCCGGGGAACTGAAGCTTTCTTT | CASSDGTGGRGTEAFF
TRBJ1-5 | NA | NA | TRBV7-9 | TGTGCCAGCAGCTCAAGAAGTCAGGGTCAGCCCCAGCATTTT | CASSSRSQGQPQHF
TRBJ2-7 | NA | NA | TRBV5-6 | TGTGCCAGCAGCTTGGACATCGACTACGAGCAGTACTTC | CASSLDIDYEQYF
TRBJ2-7 | NA | NA | TRBV3-1/TRBV3-2 | TGTGCCAGCAGCCCGGGAGACGAGCAGTACTTC | CASSPGDEQYF
TRBJ2-1 | NA | NA | TRBV6-5 | TGTGCCAGCAAACAGGGAATGGGCTCCTACAATGAGCAGTTCTTC | CASKQGMGSYNEQFF
TRBJ1-5 | NA | NA | TRBV27 | TGTGCCAGCTCTTTATTGGCGGGGTCAAATCAGCCCCAGCATTTT | CASSLLAGSNQPQHF
TRBJ2-1 | TRBD2 | once | TRBV5-1 | TGCGCCAGCAGGGATAGCGGGGGGGCCTACAATGAGCAGTTCTTC | CASRDSGGAYNEQFF
TRBJ1-3 | TRBD1 | NA | TRBV28 | TGTGCCAGCAGCAATTCGGGACAGGGAGCAAACACCATATATTTT | CASSNSGQGANTIYF
TRBJ1-2 | TRBD1 | few | TRBV7-9 | TGTGCCAGCAGCTTAGCCGGGACAGGGGGTAATGGCTACACCTTC | CASSLAGTGGNGYTF
TRBJ2-2 | NA | NA | TRBV5-1 | TGCGCCAGCAGCCCTGAAGGCGGGGGGGAGCTGTTTTTT | CASSPEGGGELFF
TRBJ1-1 | NA | NA | TRBV5-1 | TGCGCCAGCAGCCAGAAGGGGGGGTTGAACACTGAAGCTTTCTTT | CASSQKGGLNTEAFF
TRBJ2-1 | TRBD2 | NA | TRBV24-1 | TGTGCCACCAGTGATTGGGCGGGGGGGGACAATGAGCAGTTCTTC | CATSDWAGGDNEQFF